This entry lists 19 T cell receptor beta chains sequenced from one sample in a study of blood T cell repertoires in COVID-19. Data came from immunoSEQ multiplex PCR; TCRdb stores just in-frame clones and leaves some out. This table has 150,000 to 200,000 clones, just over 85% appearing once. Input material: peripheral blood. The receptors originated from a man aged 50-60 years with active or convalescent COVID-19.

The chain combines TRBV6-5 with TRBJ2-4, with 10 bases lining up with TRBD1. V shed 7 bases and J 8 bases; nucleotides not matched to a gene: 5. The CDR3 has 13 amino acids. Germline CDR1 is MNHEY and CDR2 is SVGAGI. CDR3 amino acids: CASIPGQGYIQYF. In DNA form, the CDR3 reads TGTGCCAGCATTCCGGGACAGGGGTACATTCAGTACTTC.

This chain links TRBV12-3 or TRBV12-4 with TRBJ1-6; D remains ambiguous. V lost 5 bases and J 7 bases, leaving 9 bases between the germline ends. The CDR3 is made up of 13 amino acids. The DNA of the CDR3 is TGTGCCAGCAGTCCGAACTTGAATTCACCCCTCCACTTT. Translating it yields CASSPNLNSPLHF.

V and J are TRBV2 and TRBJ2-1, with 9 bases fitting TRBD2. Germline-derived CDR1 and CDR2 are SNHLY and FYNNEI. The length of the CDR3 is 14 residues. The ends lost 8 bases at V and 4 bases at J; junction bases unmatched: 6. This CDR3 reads CASQREAFYNEQFF. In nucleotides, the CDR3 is TGTGCCAGCCAGCGGGAGGCCTTTTACAATGAGCAGTTCTTC.

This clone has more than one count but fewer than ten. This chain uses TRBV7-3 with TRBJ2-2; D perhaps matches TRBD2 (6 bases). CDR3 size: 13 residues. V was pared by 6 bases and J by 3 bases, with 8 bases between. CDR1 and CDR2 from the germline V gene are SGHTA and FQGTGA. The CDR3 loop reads CASSRGYTGELFF. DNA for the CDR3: TGTGCCAGCAGTCGGGGGTACACCGGGGAGCTGTTTTTT.

The DNA for the CDR3 is TGTGCCAGCAGTTACCCGACAGGGGCTTCCTATGGCTACACCTTC. Residues: CASSYPTGASYGYTF. The chain recombines TRBV6-6 with TRBJ1-2, with 8 bases aligning to TRBD1. J gave up 4 bases and V 2 bases, and 6 bases lay outside the gene matches. The CDR3 sequence is 15 residues long. CDR1 and CDR2 (germline): MNHNY, SVGAGI (reference sequence).

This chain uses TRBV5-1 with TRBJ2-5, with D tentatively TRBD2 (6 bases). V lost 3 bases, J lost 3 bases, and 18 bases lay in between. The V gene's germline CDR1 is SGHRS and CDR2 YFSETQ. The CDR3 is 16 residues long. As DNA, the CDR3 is TGCGCCAGCAGCTCTGGCCTACGGGGACTTGAAGAGACCCAGTACTTC. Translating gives CASSSGLRGLEETQYF. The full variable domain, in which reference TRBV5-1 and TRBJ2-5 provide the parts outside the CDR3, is KAGVTQTPRYLIKTRGQQVTLSCSPISGHRSVSWYQQTPGQGLQFLFEYFSETQRNKGNFPGRFSGRQFSNSRSEMNVSTLELGDSALYLCASSSGLRGLEETQYFGPGTRLLVL.

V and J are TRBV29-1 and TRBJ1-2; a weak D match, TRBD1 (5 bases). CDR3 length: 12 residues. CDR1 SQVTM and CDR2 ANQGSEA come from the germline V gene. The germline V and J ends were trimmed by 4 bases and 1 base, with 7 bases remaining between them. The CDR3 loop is CSVAGGNYGYTF. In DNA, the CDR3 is TGCAGCGTTGCGGGGGGTAACTATGGCTACACCTTC. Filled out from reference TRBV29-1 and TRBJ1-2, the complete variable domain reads SAVISQKPSRDICQRGTSLTIQCQVDSQVTMMFWYRQQPGQSLTLIATANQGSEATYESGFVIDKFPISRPNLTFSTLTVSNMSPEDSSIYLCSVAGGNYGYTFGSGTRLTVV.

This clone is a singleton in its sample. This chain's CDR3 is CASSFTGNEQFF. DNA of the CDR3: TGTGCCAGCAGCTTTACCGGGAATGAGCAGTTCTTC. The J gene is TRBJ2-1, the V gene TRBV7-9; no reliable D call. CDR3 length equals 12 residues. Looked up from germline, CDR1 is SEHNR and CDR2 is FQNEAQ (reference sequence). V lost 3 bases, J lost 7 bases, and 7 bases lay in between.

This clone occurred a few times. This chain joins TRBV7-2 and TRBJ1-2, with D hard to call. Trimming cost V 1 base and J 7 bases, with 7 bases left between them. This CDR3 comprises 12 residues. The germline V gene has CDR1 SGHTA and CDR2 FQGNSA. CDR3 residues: CASSLVVGGYTF. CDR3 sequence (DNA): TGTGCCAGCAGCTTAGTAGTCGGTGGCTACACCTTC.

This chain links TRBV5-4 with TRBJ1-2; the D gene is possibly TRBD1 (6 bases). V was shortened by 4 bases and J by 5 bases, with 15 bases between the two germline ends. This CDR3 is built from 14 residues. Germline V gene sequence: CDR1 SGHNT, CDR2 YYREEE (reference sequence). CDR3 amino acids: CASSDFTGSYGYTF. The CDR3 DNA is TGTGCCAGCAGCGACTTTACAGGGTCGTATGGCTACACCTTC.

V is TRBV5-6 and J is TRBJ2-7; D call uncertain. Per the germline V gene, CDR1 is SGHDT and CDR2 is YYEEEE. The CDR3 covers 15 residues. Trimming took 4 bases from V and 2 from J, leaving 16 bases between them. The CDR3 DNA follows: TGTGCCAGCAGCCTCATTGAGAGACGGGCCTACGAGCAGTACTTC. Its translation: CASSLIERRAYEQYF.

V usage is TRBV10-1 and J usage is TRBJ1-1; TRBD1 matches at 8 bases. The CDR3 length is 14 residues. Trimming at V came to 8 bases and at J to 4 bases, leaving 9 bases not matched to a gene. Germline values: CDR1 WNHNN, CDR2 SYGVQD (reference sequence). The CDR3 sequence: CASSRTGLGTEAFF. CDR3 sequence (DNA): TGCGCCAGCTCGAGGACAGGGTTGGGCACTGAAGCTTTCTTT.

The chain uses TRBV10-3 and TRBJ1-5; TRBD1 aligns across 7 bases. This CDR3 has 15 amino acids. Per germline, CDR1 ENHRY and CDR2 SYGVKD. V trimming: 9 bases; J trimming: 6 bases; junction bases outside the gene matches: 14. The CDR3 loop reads CAIRDGGGWGQPQHF. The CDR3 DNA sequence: TGTGCCATTAGGGACGGAGGGGGCTGGGGTCAGCCCCAGCATTTT.

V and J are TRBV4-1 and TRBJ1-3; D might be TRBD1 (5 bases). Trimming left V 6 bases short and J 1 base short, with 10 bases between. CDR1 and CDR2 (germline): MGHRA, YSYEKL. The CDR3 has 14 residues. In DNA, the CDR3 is TGCGCCAGCAGTCGGAGGGGTTCTGGAAACACCATATATTTT. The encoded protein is CASSRRGSGNTIYF.

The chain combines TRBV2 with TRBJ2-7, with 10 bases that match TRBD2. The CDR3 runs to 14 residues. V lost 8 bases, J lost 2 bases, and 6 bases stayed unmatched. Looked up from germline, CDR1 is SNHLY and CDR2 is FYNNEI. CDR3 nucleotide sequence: TGTGCCAGCCTCTGGACTAGCGGAGCCTACGAGCAGTACTTC. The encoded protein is CASLWTSGAYEQYF.

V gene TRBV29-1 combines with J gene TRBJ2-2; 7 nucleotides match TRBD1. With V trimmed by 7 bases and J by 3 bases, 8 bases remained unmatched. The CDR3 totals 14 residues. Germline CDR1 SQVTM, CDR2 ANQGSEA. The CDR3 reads CSASGTAYTGELFF. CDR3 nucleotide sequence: TGCAGCGCCTCCGGGACAGCTTACACCGGGGAGCTGTTTTTT.

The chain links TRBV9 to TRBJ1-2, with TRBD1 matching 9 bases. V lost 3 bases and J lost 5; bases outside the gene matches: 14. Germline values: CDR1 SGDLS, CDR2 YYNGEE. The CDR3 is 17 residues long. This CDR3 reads CASSASSGTGSRYGYTF. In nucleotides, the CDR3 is TGTGCCAGCAGCGCAAGCTCCGGGACAGGGAGTAGGTATGGCTACACCTTC.

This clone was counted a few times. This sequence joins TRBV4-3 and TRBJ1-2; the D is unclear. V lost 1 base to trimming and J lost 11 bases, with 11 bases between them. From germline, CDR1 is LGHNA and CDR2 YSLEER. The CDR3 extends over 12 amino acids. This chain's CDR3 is CASSQGTSLYTF. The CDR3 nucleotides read TGCGCCAGCAGCCAAGGGACTTCTCTGTACACCTTC.

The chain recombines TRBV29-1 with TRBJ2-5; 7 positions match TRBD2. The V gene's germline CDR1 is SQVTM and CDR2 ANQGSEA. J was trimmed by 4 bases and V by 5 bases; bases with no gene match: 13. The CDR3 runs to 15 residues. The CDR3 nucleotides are TGCAGCGTTTTACCGGGACTAAACACGGGAGAGACCCAGTACTTC. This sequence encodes CSVLPGLNTGETQYF. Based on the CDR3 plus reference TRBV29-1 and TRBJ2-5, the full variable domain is SAVISQKPSRDICQRGTSLTIQCQVDSQVTMMFWYRQQPGQSLTLIATANQGSEATYESGFVIDKFPISRPNLTFSTLTVSNMSPEDSSIYLCSVLPGLNTGETQYFGPGTRLLVL.